The 21 T cell receptor beta chains presented below share a single source sample, sequenced in a study of technical replicates of blood from a few donors. Sequencing used immunoSEQ multiplex PCR; TCRdb keeps in-frame clones, though not all of them. The sample yields 65,000 to 85,000 clones, 90% to 98% seen once. Sequenced material: T cells isolated from PBMCs. These receptors were obtained from a human donor in good health.

The genes are TRBV15 and TRBJ1-5; 8 bases match TRBD1. The CDR3 spans 19 residues. Germline CDR1 reads LNHNV; CDR2 reads YYDKDF (reference sequence). With 4 bases clipped from V and 6 bases from J, the junction kept 20 bases outside the gene matches. CDR3 nucleotide sequence: TGTGCCACCAGCATTAGGGGCCTTGCGGACAGGGCAAGGGGTCAGCCCCAGCATTTT. Protein: CATSIRGLADRARGQPQHF.

The rearrangement joins TRBV25-1 to TRBJ2-3, with 8 bases aligning to TRBD1. The length of the CDR3 is 14 residues. V gave up 5 bases and J gave up 1 base; unmatched junction bases: 2. Germline V CDR1 and CDR2: MGHDK, SYGVNS. The CDR3 is CASSPTGGTDTQYF. For the CDR3, the DNA is TGTGCCAGCAGTCCGACAGGGGGCACAGATACGCAGTATTTT.

Only one count was recorded for this clone. This chain links TRBV28 with TRBJ1-4; D is perhaps TRBD1 (6 bases). Germline loops: CDR1 MDHEN, CDR2 SYDVKM. Trimming took off 5 bases at V and 6 bases at J, with 7 bases between the two ends. The CDR3 spans 12 residues. As DNA, the CDR3 is TGTGCCAGCAGTCCAGGGGATGAAAAACTGTTTTTT. Protein: CASSPGDEKLFF.

A single count supports this clone. The genes are TRBV6-5 and TRBJ1-5, with D unclear. This CDR3 has 15 amino acids. Germline loops: CDR1 MNHEY, CDR2 SVGAGI. Trimming pared 0 bases from V and 4 bases from J, leaving 10 bases between. CDR3 in amino acids: CASSYSRGGNQPQHF. CDR3 nucleotide sequence: TGTGCCAGCAGTTACTCGCGTGGAGGGAATCAGCCCCAGCATTTT.

The gene calls are TRBV15 and TRBJ2-5; TRBD2 agrees at 7 bases. Trimming cost V 0 bases and J 1 base; bases outside gene matches: 2. This CDR3 has 15 amino acids. Germline V gives CDR1 LNHNV, CDR2 YYDKDF (reference sequence). The CDR3 reads CATSRDLAAQETQYF. The DNA of the CDR3 is TGTGCCACCAGCAGAGACCTAGCGGCCCAAGAGACCCAGTACTTC.

The chain has TRBV5-1 and TRBJ2-5; D is perhaps TRBD1 (6 bases). This CDR3 has 18 residues. The V gene's germline CDR1 is SGHRS and CDR2 YFSETQ. V was pared by 7 bases and J by 3 bases, with 28 bases between. The CDR3 DNA sequence: TGCGCCAGCGGAGGAACGACAGGAGCGTGGGGCACTAAAGAGACCCAGTACTTC. Protein: CASGGTTGAWGTKETQYF. The complete variable domain, with remaining parts taken from reference TRBV5-1 and TRBJ2-5, reads KAGVTQTPRYLIKTRGQQVTLSCSPISGHRSVSWYQQTPGQGLQFLFEYFSETQRNKGNFPGRFSGRQFSNSRSEMNVSTLELGDSALYLCASGGTTGAWGTKETQYFGPGTRLLVL.

The genes are TRBV18 and TRBJ1-5; D not certain. Trimming cost V 3 bases and J 3 bases, with 6 bases left between them. Germline CDR1 is KGHSH and CDR2 is LQKENI. The CDR3 is 13 amino acids. CDR3 sequence (DNA): TGTGCCAGCTCACCTGGACTCAATCAGCCCCAGCATTTT. This sequence encodes CASSPGLNQPQHF.

The rearrangement links TRBV25-1 to TRBJ1-2; TRBD1 agrees at 9 bases. Germline V CDR1 and CDR2: MGHDK, SYGVNS. After removal of 1 base from V and 4 bases from J, the junction contained 10 bases not matched to a gene. The length of the CDR3 is 17 residues. The CDR3 coding sequence is TGTGCCAGCAGTGAATTTGGGACAGGGTCTCGTTTCTATGGCTACACCTTC. Translated: CASSEFGTGSRFYGYTF.

Details on this clone: Compared with germline, one end of the junction differs, possibly owing to a read error. The chain combines TRBV7-8 with TRBJ2-7; 12 bases are a match to TRBD2. Germline CDR1 and CDR2: SGHVS and FQNEAQ. The CDR3 contains 15 residues. CDR3 loop: CANSLLLAGGYEQYF. In DNA, the CDR3 is TGTGCCAACAGCTTGCTACTAGCGGGAGGCTACGAGCAGTACTTC.

The chain combines TRBV4-1 with TRBJ1-6, with a tentative D call TRBD1 (5 bases). V dropped 7 bases and J dropped 8 bases, with 15 bases sitting between them. The CDR3 is 14 residues long. Germline CDR1 reads MGHRA; CDR2 reads YSYEKL. CDR3: CASKNRARDSPLHF. The DNA of the CDR3 is TGCGCCAGCAAAAACAGAGCCAGGGATTCACCCCTCCACTTT.

The chain couples TRBV10-3 to TRBJ2-6; D perhaps matches TRBD2 (7 bases). Germline V gene sequence: CDR1 ENHRY, CDR2 SYGVKD. The CDR3 consists of 21 residues. V lost 0 bases to trimming and J lost 2 bases, with 23 bases between them. CDR3 DNA sequence: TGTGCCATCAGTGAGTCACACCTGTTCGGGGGGCGGGGTGCTGGGGCCAACGTCCTGACTTTC. It codes for CAISESHLFGGRGAGANVLTF.

This clone has a handful of counts. The chain carries TRBV27 and TRBJ1-1; 7 nucleotides match TRBD1. This CDR3 spans 15 amino acids. CDR1 is MNHEY and CDR2 is SMNVEV in the germline V gene (reference sequence). The trim removed 5 bases at V and 11 bases at J, leaving 17 bases unmatched. The CDR3 coding sequence is TGTGCCAGCAGTGTGGGACAGAACAAACGCCAAGAGGCTTTCTTT. Amino acids: CASSVGQNKRQEAFF.

The chain links TRBV21-1 to TRBJ2-6; the D call in the table, TRBD1, was not verified against the DNA. TRBV21-1 is a pseudogene segment. CDR3 length: 21 amino acids. CDR3 DNA sequence: TGTGCCAGCAGCAAAACGGGAGAACCGGGACAGGGGTTTTCTGGGGCCAACGTCCTGACTTTC. This codes for CASSKTGEPGQGFSGANVLTF.

The J gene is TRBJ1-3, the V gene TRBV28, with TRBD1 identical over 12 bases. Germline loops: CDR1 MDHEN, CDR2 SYDVKM. Trimming removed 8 bases from V and 4 bases from J; junction bases left unmatched: 3. The CDR3 runs 14 residues. The CDR3 DNA reads TGTGCCAGCTGGGACAGGGGGCTAGGAAACACCATATATTTT. Translating it yields CASWDRGLGNTIYF.

This sequence joins TRBV6-1 and TRBJ2-7, with 11 bases aligning to TRBD1. Germline V CDR1 and CDR2: MNHNS, SASEGT. The CDR3 contains 15 residues. Trimming took 2 bases from V and 3 from J; bases not matched to a gene: 3. Here the CDR3 DNA reads TGTGCCAGCAGTGAACCCGGGACAGGGGGCTACGAGCAGTACTTC. This translates into CASSEPGTGGYEQYF.

J is TRBJ2-1 and V is TRBV18, with D possibly TRBD2 on 6 matching bases. CDR3 size: 14 residues. CDR1 is KGHSH and CDR2 is LQKENI in the germline V gene. Trimming stripped 0 bases from V and 8 bases from J, with 11 bases between. The CDR3 nucleotides read TGTGCCAGCTCACCACCGGCAGGGACTGATGAGCAGTTCTTC. Amino acid sequence: CASSPPAGTDEQFF.

This chain links TRBV7-6 with TRBJ2-5; unclear D gene. Germline CDR1 and CDR2: SGHVS and FNYEAQ. Between the trimmed V and J ends, which lost 5 bases and 4 bases, there was a span of 17 bases. There are 15 residues in the CDR3. The CDR3 DNA follows: TGTGCCAGCAGCCCCTTCGGCGGTGGTACAGAGACCCAGTACTTC. Protein product: CASSPFGGGTETQYF.

This chain uses TRBV15 with TRBJ1-2, with a weak D call TRBD1 (5 bases). V lost 0 bases and J 4 bases, leaving 15 bases between the germline ends. The CDR3 contains 16 residues. Germline CDR1 reads LNHNV; CDR2 reads YYDKDF (reference sequence). The CDR3 here is CATSRDFGGPTYGYTF. The DNA of the CDR3 is TGTGCCACCAGCAGAGATTTCGGGGGACCTACCTATGGCTACACCTTC.

The chain couples TRBV25-1 to TRBJ1-4; the match to TRBD1 covers 7 bases. The CDR3 is 16 residues long. Germline V gene lookup returns CDR1 MGHDK and CDR2 SYGVNS. The junction had 8 bases not matched to a gene; V was cut back by 3 bases and J by 4 bases. CDR3 in amino acids: CASSDAPGQINEKLFF. CDR3 nucleotide sequence: TGTGCCAGCAGTGATGCTCCGGGACAGATTAATGAAAAACTGTTTTTT. The variable domain in full, completed from reference TRBV25-1 and TRBJ1-4, reads EADIYQTPRYLVIGTGKKITLECSQTMGHDKMYWYQQDPGMELHLIHYSYGVNSTEKGDLSSESTVSRIRTEHFPLTLESARPSHTSQYLCASSDAPGQINEKLFFGSGTQLSVL.

The J gene is TRBJ1-2, the V gene TRBV6-1, with D possibly matching TRBD1 (5 bases). CDR3 length equals 14 residues. Germline CDR1 reads MNHNS; CDR2 reads SASEGT. V was clipped by 7 bases and J by 1 base, with 13 bases between them. The CDR3 is CASTWGDSNYGYTF. DNA for the CDR3: TGTGCCAGCACTTGGGGGGATAGTAACTATGGCTACACCTTC.

The J gene is TRBJ1-1, the V gene TRBV11-3; tentatively, D is TRBD1 (6 bases). The CDR3 contains 13 residues. Trimming pared 5 bases from V and 11 bases from J, leaving 18 bases between. Germline V gene data show CDR1 as SGHNT and CDR2 as YENEEA. Here the CDR3 reads CASSPGGQYGAFF. The CDR3 DNA reads as TGTGCCAGCAGCCCGGGAGGACAGTACGGGGCTTTCTTT.